This is a list of T cell receptor beta chains from one sample in a study of blood T cell repertoires in COVID-19. TCRdb's table, derived via immunoSEQ multiplex PCR, lists solely in-frame clones and lacks some. The sample holds roughly 500,000 clones, 89% seen once. Sequencing input: peripheral blood. Every receptor here comes from a man aged 18-30 years with COVID-19, enrolled during active disease. Both conserved end residues are part of each CDR3. Each record gives: V gene, clone size, D gene, CDR3 length, J gene, CDR3 protein, CDR3 DNA. D genes are given only for firm matches. A clone size is listed for some rows: how often the clone was seen (once, few, many), or a class if it is expanded.

V gene: TRBV7-6; clone size: -; D gene: TRBD1; CDR3 length: 13; J gene: TRBJ2-7; CDR3 protein: CASSPGQIYEQYF; CDR3 DNA: TGTGCCAGCAGCCCGGGACAGATCTACGAGCAGTACTTC
V gene: TRBV2; clone size: -; D gene: TRBD2; CDR3 length: 13; J gene: TRBJ2-1; CDR3 protein: CASSGRLANEQFF; CDR3 DNA: TGTGCCAGCAGTGGGAGACTAGCAAATGAGCAGTTCTTC
V gene: TRBV3-1/TRBV3-2; clone size: -; D gene: TRBD2; CDR3 length: 14; J gene: TRBJ2-3; CDR3 protein: CASRPSRGENTQYF; CDR3 DNA: TGTGCCAGCAGGCCCTCGCGGGGGGAAAATACGCAGTATTTT
V gene: TRBV29-1; clone size: -; D gene: -; CDR3 length: 15; J gene: TRBJ2-7; CDR3 protein: CSVETSGSSSYEQYF; CDR3 DNA: TGCAGCGTTGAAACCTCAGGTTCCAGCTCCTACGAGCAGTACTTC
V gene: TRBV7-9; clone size: -; D gene: -; CDR3 length: 13; J gene: TRBJ2-7; CDR3 protein: CASSTTGIYEQYF; CDR3 DNA: TGTGCCAGCAGCACCACAGGGATCTACGAGCAGTACTTC
V gene: TRBV6-4; clone size: -; D gene: -; CDR3 length: 13; J gene: TRBJ1-1; CDR3 protein: CASSDSGGAEAFF; CDR3 DNA: TGTGCCAGCAGTGACTCCGGTGGGGCGGAAGCTTTCTTT
V gene: TRBV5-6; clone size: -; D gene: -; CDR3 length: 16; J gene: TRBJ2-4; CDR3 protein: CASSLRQLLAKNIQYF; CDR3 DNA: TGTGCCAGCAGCCTAAGACAGCTTCTAGCCAAAAACATTCAGTACTTC
V gene: TRBV7-9; clone size: -; D gene: -; CDR3 length: 13; J gene: TRBJ2-1; CDR3 protein: CASSLMAQGEQFF; CDR3 DNA: TGTGCCAGCAGCTTAATGGCGCAGGGTGAGCAGTTCTTC
V gene: TRBV6-5; clone size: -; D gene: -; CDR3 length: 13; J gene: TRBJ1-1; CDR3 protein: CASRNRGFSEAFF; CDR3 DNA: TGTGCCAGCAGAAATCGGGGATTCAGTGAAGCTTTCTTT
V gene: TRBV2; clone size: -; D gene: -; CDR3 length: 13; J gene: TRBJ2-7; CDR3 protein: CATTGSEVSEQYF; CDR3 DNA: TGTGCCACAACAGGGTCCGAGGTTTCCGAGCAGTACTTC
V gene: TRBV7-9; clone size: few; D gene: TRBD1; CDR3 length: 17; J gene: TRBJ2-7; CDR3 protein: CASSLGRDRGLSYEQYF; CDR3 DNA: TGTGCCAGCAGCTTAGGACGGGACAGGGGTTTGTCCTACGAGCAGTACTTC
V gene: TRBV28; clone size: -; D gene: -; CDR3 length: 16; J gene: TRBJ1-5; CDR3 protein: CASSPQTGLQYQPQHF; CDR3 DNA: TGTGCCAGCAGCCCTCAGACAGGACTCCAATATCAGCCCCAGCATTTT
V gene: TRBV2; clone size: -; D gene: TRBD1; CDR3 length: 17; J gene: TRBJ1-1; CDR3 protein: CASSRQPGQGMSSEAFF; CDR3 DNA: TGTGCCAGCAGTCGACAGCCGGGACAGGGTATGAGCTCTGAAGCTTTCTTT
V gene: TRBV4-1; clone size: -; D gene: TRBD2; CDR3 length: 13; J gene: TRBJ2-1; CDR3 protein: CASSQAGLGGQFF; CDR3 DNA: TGCGCCAGCAGCCAGGCCGGACTAGGCGGGCAGTTCTTC
V gene: TRBV27; clone size: -; D gene: TRBD1; CDR3 length: 14; J gene: TRBJ1-5; CDR3 protein: CASGQGGGDQPQHF; CDR3 DNA: TGTGCCAGCGGACAGGGGGGGGGCGATCAGCCCCAGCATTTT
V gene: TRBV4-1; clone size: -; D gene: TRBD1; CDR3 length: 21; J gene: TRBJ1-4; CDR3 protein: CASSQVGRGPLPLTPNEKLFF; CDR3 DNA: TGCGCCAGCAGCCAAGTTGGCAGGGGGCCCTTACCGCTTACTCCTAATGAAAAACTGTTTTTT
V gene: TRBV6-1; clone size: -; D gene: TRBD1; CDR3 length: 19; J gene: TRBJ2-5; CDR3 protein: CASSDRPYSRDRGKETQYF; CDR3 DNA: TGTGCCAGCAGTGATCGACCCTACTCTCGGGACAGGGGGAAAGAGACCCAGTACTTC
V gene: TRBV15; clone size: once; D gene: TRBD1; CDR3 length: 16; J gene: TRBJ1-1; CDR3 protein: CATSVSPGTGSTEAFF; CDR3 DNA: TGTGCCACCAGCGTAAGCCCTGGGACAGGGTCTACTGAAGCTTTCTTT
V gene: TRBV10-2; clone size: -; D gene: TRBD2; CDR3 length: 16; J gene: TRBJ2-3; CDR3 protein: CASSAGLAGGTDTQYF; CDR3 DNA: TGCGCCAGCAGTGCGGGACTAGCGGGGGGAACAGATACGCAGTATTTT
V gene: TRBV5-1; clone size: -; D gene: TRBD1; CDR3 length: 15; J gene: TRBJ1-4; CDR3 protein: CASRGRTGGNEKLFF; CDR3 DNA: TGCGCCAGCAGAGGCCGGACAGGGGGAAATGAAAAACTGTTTTTT
V gene: TRBV6-5; clone size: -; D gene: -; CDR3 length: 13; J gene: TRBJ2-5; CDR3 protein: CASSVAGTETQYF; CDR3 DNA: TGTGCCAGCAGCGTCGCGGGTACCGAGACCCAGTACTTC
V gene: TRBV2; clone size: -; D gene: TRBD2; CDR3 length: 13; J gene: TRBJ2-7; CDR3 protein: CASRDRLAGEQYF; CDR3 DNA: TGTGCCAGCAGGGATAGACTAGCGGGCGAGCAGTACTTC
V gene: TRBV11-3; clone size: many; D gene: -; CDR3 length: 12; J gene: TRBJ2-1; CDR3 protein: CASATSGDEQFF; CDR3 DNA: TGTGCCAGCGCGACTAGTGGCGATGAGCAGTTCTTC
V gene: TRBV6-5; clone size: -; D gene: -; CDR3 length: 14; J gene: TRBJ1-1; CDR3 protein: CASSTLTGNTEAFF; CDR3 DNA: TGTGCCAGCAGTACCTTGACAGGGAACACTGAAGCTTTCTTT
V gene: TRBV5-1; clone size: few; D gene: TRBD2; CDR3 length: 15; J gene: TRBJ2-7; CDR3 protein: CASSLGLAGNYEQYF; CDR3 DNA: TGCGCCAGCAGCTTGGGACTAGCGGGGAACTACGAGCAGTACTTC
V gene: TRBV2; clone size: -; D gene: -; CDR3 length: 12; J gene: TRBJ2-7; CDR3 protein: CASSSSALEQYF; CDR3 DNA: TGTGCCAGCAGCAGTAGCGCCCTCGAGCAGTACTTC
V gene: TRBV3-1/TRBV3-2; clone size: -; D gene: -; CDR3 length: 16; J gene: TRBJ2-7; CDR3 protein: CASSQGTLASSYEQYF; CDR3 DNA: TGTGCCAGCAGCCAAGGGACGCTAGCTTCGAGCTACGAGCAGTACTTC
V gene: TRBV30; clone size: few; D gene: -; CDR3 length: 12; J gene: TRBJ2-1; CDR3 protein: CAWSVLRNEQFF; CDR3 DNA: TGTGCCTGGAGTGTATTGAGGAATGAGCAGTTCTTC
V gene: TRBV19; clone size: -; D gene: TRBD1; CDR3 length: 17; J gene: TRBJ2-7; CDR3 protein: CASSIEFGTGSSYEQYF; CDR3 DNA: TGTGCCAGTAGTATAGAGTTCGGGACAGGGAGCTCCTACGAGCAGTACTTC
V gene: TRBV7-9; clone size: -; D gene: TRBD1; CDR3 length: 15; J gene: TRBJ1-1; CDR3 protein: CASSSGTGKLIRAFF; CDR3 DNA: TGTGCCAGCAGCTCCGGGACAGGGAAGTTAATTCGAGCTTTCTTT
V gene: TRBV11-3; clone size: -; D gene: -; CDR3 length: 15; J gene: TRBJ1-1; CDR3 protein: CASSLGQGSNTEAFF; CDR3 DNA: TGTGCCAGCAGCTTGGGGCAGGGGTCGAACACTGAAGCTTTCTTT
V gene: TRBV6-5; clone size: -; D gene: TRBD1; CDR3 length: 14; J gene: TRBJ1-2; CDR3 protein: CASSYGTGGGGYTF; CDR3 DNA: TGTGCCAGCAGTTACGGGACAGGGGGCGGTGGCTACACCTTC
V gene: TRBV7-8; clone size: few; D gene: TRBD2; CDR3 length: 15; J gene: TRBJ2-1; CDR3 protein: CASSRLTSGDNEQFF; CDR3 DNA: TGTGCCAGCAGCCGGCTAACTAGCGGAGACAATGAGCAGTTCTTC
V gene: TRBV5-1; clone size: -; D gene: -; CDR3 length: 15; J gene: TRBJ1-4; CDR3 protein: CASSRRNGHNEKLFF; CDR3 DNA: TGCGCCAGCAGCCGGAGGAACGGGCATAATGAAAAACTGTTTTTT
V gene: TRBV28; clone size: -; D gene: -; CDR3 length: 13; J gene: TRBJ2-7; CDR3 protein: CASSLYPTYEQYF; CDR3 DNA: TGTGCCAGCAGTTTATACCCTACTTACGAGCAGTACTTC
V gene: TRBV7-9; clone size: -; D gene: -; CDR3 length: 17; J gene: TRBJ2-3; CDR3 protein: CASSPPGLLEGTDTQYF; CDR3 DNA: TGTGCCAGCAGCCCTCCCGGACTTCTGGAGGGCACAGATACGCAGTATTTT
V gene: TRBV5-4; clone size: -; D gene: TRBD2; CDR3 length: 15; J gene: TRBJ2-3; CDR3 protein: CASSVTSGGTDTQYF; CDR3 DNA: TGTGCCAGCAGCGTGACTAGCGGAGGCACAGATACGCAGTATTTT
V gene: TRBV27; clone size: once; D gene: -; CDR3 length: 15; J gene: TRBJ2-1; CDR3 protein: CASSLRRPSNNEQFF; CDR3 DNA: TGTGCCAGCAGTTTAAGGAGGCCTTCAAACAATGAGCAGTTCTTC
V gene: TRBV13; clone size: -; D gene: -; CDR3 length: 16; J gene: TRBJ2-7; CDR3 protein: CASSLGLGREAYEQYF; CDR3 DNA: TGTGCCAGCAGCTTAGGCCTGGGCAGGGAGGCCTACGAGCAGTACTTC
V gene: TRBV24-1; clone size: once; D gene: -; CDR3 length: 14; J gene: TRBJ2-1; CDR3 protein: CATSDGAVYNEQFF; CDR3 DNA: TGTGCCACCAGTGATGGGGCAGTCTACAATGAGCAGTTCTTC
V gene: TRBV5-8; clone size: -; D gene: -; CDR3 length: 10; J gene: TRBJ1-6; CDR3 protein: CASSPTPLHF; CDR3 DNA: TGTGCCAGCAGCCCAACACCCCTCCACTTT
V gene: TRBV5-1; clone size: -; D gene: -; CDR3 length: 12; J gene: TRBJ2-7; CDR3 protein: CASSPNSYEQYF; CDR3 DNA: TGCGCCAGCAGCCCCAACTCCTACGAGCAGTACTTC
V gene: TRBV5-1; clone size: -; D gene: TRBD1; CDR3 length: 18; J gene: TRBJ1-6; CDR3 protein: CASSLGQEQPNGNSPLHF; CDR3 DNA: TGCGCCAGCAGTCTTGGACAGGAACAACCGAACGGTAATTCACCCCTCCACTTT
V gene: TRBV14; clone size: -; D gene: TRBD2; CDR3 length: 16; J gene: TRBJ2-2; CDR3 protein: CASSRRLLAGTGELFF; CDR3 DNA: TGTGCCAGCAGCCGTCGCTTACTAGCGGGCACCGGGGAGCTGTTTTTT
V gene: TRBV7-9; clone size: -; D gene: TRBD2; CDR3 length: 13; J gene: TRBJ2-7; CDR3 protein: CASTPSGGYEQYF; CDR3 DNA: TGTGCCAGCACCCCTAGCGGCGGGTACGAGCAGTACTTC